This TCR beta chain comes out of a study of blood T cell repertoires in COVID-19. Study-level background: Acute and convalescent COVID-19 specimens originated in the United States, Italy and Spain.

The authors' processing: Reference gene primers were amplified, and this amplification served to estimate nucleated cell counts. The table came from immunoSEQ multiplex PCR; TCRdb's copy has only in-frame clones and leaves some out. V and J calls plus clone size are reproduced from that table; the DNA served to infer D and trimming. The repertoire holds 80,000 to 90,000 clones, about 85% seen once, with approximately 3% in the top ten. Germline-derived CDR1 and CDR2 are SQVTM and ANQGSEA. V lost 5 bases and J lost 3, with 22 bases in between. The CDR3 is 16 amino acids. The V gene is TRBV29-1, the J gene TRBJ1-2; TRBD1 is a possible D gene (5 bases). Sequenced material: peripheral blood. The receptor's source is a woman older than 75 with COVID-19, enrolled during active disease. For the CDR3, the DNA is TGCAGCGTTACTAGGCTGGGGGGTTTTTCCGACTATGGCTACACCTTC. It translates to CSVTRLGGFSDYGYTF. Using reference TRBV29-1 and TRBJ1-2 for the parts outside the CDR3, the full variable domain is SAVISQKPSRDICQRGTSLTIQCQVDSQVTMMFWYRQQPGQSLTLIATANQGSEATYESGFVIDKFPISRPNLTFSTLTVSNMSPEDSSIYLCSVTRLGGFSDYGYTFGSGTRLTVV.